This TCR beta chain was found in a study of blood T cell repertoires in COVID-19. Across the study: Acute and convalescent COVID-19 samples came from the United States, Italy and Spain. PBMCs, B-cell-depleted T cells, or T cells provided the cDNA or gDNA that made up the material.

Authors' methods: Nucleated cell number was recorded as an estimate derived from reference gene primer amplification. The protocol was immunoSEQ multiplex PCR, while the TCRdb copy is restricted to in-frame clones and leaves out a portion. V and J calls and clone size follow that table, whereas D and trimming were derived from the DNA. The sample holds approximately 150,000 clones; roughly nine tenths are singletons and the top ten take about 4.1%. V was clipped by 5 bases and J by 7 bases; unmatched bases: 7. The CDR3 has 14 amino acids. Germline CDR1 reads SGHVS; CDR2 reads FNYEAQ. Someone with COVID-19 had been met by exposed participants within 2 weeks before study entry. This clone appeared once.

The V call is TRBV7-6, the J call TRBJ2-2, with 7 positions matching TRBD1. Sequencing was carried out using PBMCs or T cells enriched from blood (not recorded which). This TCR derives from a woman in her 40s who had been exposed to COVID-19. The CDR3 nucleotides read TGTGCCAGCAGCCGAGGGGGCGAGGACGGGGAGCTGTTTTTT. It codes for CASSRGGEDGELFF.